A single sample gave rise to the 19 T cell receptor beta chains below, sequenced in a study of shared clonotypes between healthy human individuals. Libraries were prepared by immunoSEQ multiplex PCR; TCRdb keeps only in-frame clonotypes and omits some of them. In the table there are about half a million clones, 70% to 80% of which are singletons. The sample was PBMCs. The receptors come from a woman in her forties in good health. Some clones in this sample may be carry-over from other donors' samples.

This clone was recorded once. V gene TRBV5-8 combines with J gene TRBJ1-1; D not resolved. In germline, CDR1 is SGHTS, CDR2 YDEGEE. CDR3 length: 15 residues. Trimming cost V 6 bases and J 4 bases, with 19 bases left between them. The DNA of the CDR3 is TGTGCCAGCAACCCACTGGCCCAACTGAGCACTGAAGCTTTCTTT. This codes for CASNPLAQLSTEAFF.

The chain couples TRBV2 to TRBJ2-1; 13 bases align to TRBD2. Trimming at V came to 5 bases and at J to 10 bases, leaving 17 bases not matched to a gene. Germline V gene data show CDR1 as SNHLY and CDR2 as FYNNEI. CDR3 length equals 18 residues. The CDR3 DNA follows: TGTGCCAGCAGTCAACTGAGACCGGGACTAGCGGGATGGGGGGAGCAGTTCTTC. Translated, it gives CASSQLRPGLAGWGEQFF. The full variable domain, with the rest looked up from reference TRBV2 and TRBJ2-1, is EPEVTQTPSHQVTQMGQEVILRCVPISNHLYFYWYRQILGQKVEFLVSFYNNEISEKSEIFDDQFSVERPDGSNFTLKIRSTKLEDSAMYFCASSQLRPGLAGWGEQFFGPGTRLTVL.

The gene calls are TRBV27 and TRBJ2-7; a possible D gene is TRBD2 (6 bases). This CDR3 region has 14 residues. The germline CDR1 and CDR2 sequences are MNHEY and SMNVEV (reference sequence). V was pared by 8 bases and J by 5 bases, with 19 bases between. For the CDR3, the DNA is TGTGCCAGCGTAGGGGCCGGAGGGGATAACGAGCAGTACTTC. It yields the protein CASVGAGGDNEQYF.

V and J are TRBV19 and TRBJ2-1, with TRBD2 matching 10 bases. J lost 3 bases, V lost 3 bases, and 8 bases had no gene match. The CDR3 covers 17 residues. Germline-derived CDR1 and CDR2 are LNHDA and SQIVND (reference sequence). Here the CDR3 reads CASSIKAGGPLYNEQFF. DNA for the CDR3: TGTGCCAGTAGTATCAAAGCGGGAGGGCCCCTCTACAATGAGCAGTTCTTC.

The chain links TRBV11-3 to TRBJ2-7; 11 nucleotides align to TRBD1. The ends lost 5 bases at V and 1 base at J; junction bases unmatched: 4. The CDR3 runs 15 residues. CDR1 is SGHNT, CDR2 YENEEA, per germline. The CDR3 spells CASSMGTGGSYEQYF. Here the CDR3 DNA reads TGTGCCAGCAGCATGGGGACAGGGGGGTCCTACGAGCAGTACTTC.

Many counts were recorded for this clone. The chain combines TRBV4-3 with TRBJ2-6; 8 nucleotides agree with TRBD1. This CDR3 has 17 residues. Per the germline V gene, CDR1 is LGHNA and CDR2 is YSLEER. Germline trimming cut 0 bases from V and 2 bases from J; bases unmatched to any gene: 3. As DNA, the CDR3 is TGCGCCAGCAGCCAAGAGTCAGGGGGCACTGGGGCCAACGTCCTGACTTTC. It specifies CASSQESGGTGANVLTF.

The chain is built from TRBV4-1 and TRBJ2-5; TRBD1 matches 8 bases. CDR3 size: 16 residues. The J segment lost 3 bases and the V segment lost 3 bases, leaving 9 bases of the junction unmatched. The germline gives CDR1 MGHRA, CDR2 YSYEKL. CDR3 DNA sequence: TGCGCCAGCAGCCAGCTCTACGCGGGACAGGAAGAGACCCAGTACTTC. Protein: CASSQLYAGQEETQYF.

The V and J genes are TRBV5-6 and TRBJ1-2; the D is unclear. Trimming cost V 3 bases and J 6 bases, with 12 bases left between them. This CDR3 contains 13 residues. CDR1 SGHDT and CDR2 YYEEEE come from the germline V gene. The chain's CDR3 is CASSSLGEDGYTF. The CDR3 nucleotides read TGTGCCAGCAGCTCCCTTGGGGAGGATGGCTACACCTTC.

This chain joins TRBV30 and TRBJ2-2, with 7 bases that match TRBD2. CDR1 is GTSNPN, CDR2 SVGIG, per germline (reference sequence). The V gene end was trimmed by 6 bases and the J gene end by 6 bases; junction bases not matched to a gene: 4. CDR3 length equals 12 residues. This CDR3 is CACGRQAGELFF. DNA of the CDR3: TGTGCCTGCGGGAGGCAGGCCGGGGAGCTGTTTTTT.

The J gene is TRBJ1-2, the V gene TRBV29-1; 10 positions agree with TRBD1. Trimming cost V 4 bases and J 4 bases; bases outside gene matches: 9. The CDR3 spans 15 residues. Germline V gene data show CDR1 as SQVTM and CDR2 as ANQGSEA. As DNA, the CDR3 is TGCAGCGTTGTTCGATCTGGACAGGGGGGCTATGGCTACACCTTC. Its protein is CSVVRSGQGGYGYTF.

This clone was detected a few times. The chain carries TRBV10-1 and TRBJ2-1; 8 bases match TRBD1. CDR1 and CDR2 from the germline V gene are WNHNN and SYGVQD (reference sequence). The CDR3 sequence is 14 residues long. V dropped 5 bases and J dropped 5; count of bases not matched to a gene: 5. Here the CDR3 reads CASSRTGSNNEQFF. The CDR3 coding sequence is TGCGCCAGCAGTAGGACAGGGTCGAACAATGAGCAGTTCTTC.

The chain employs TRBV5-1 and TRBJ2-1, with D uncertain. The CDR3 consists of 18 residues. The germline V gene encodes CDR1 SGHRS and CDR2 YFSETQ. V lost 0 bases and J lost 0, with 16 bases in between. CDR3 sequence: CASSLEAQRQSSYNEQFF. The CDR3 DNA reads as TGCGCCAGCAGCTTGGAAGCCCAGCGCCAGAGCTCCTACAATGAGCAGTTCTTC.

V usage is TRBV6-1 and J usage is TRBJ2-2; the D gene is possibly TRBD1 (5 bases). Germline CDR1 reads MNHNS; CDR2 reads SASEGT. CDR3 length: 13 amino acids. Trimming took off 6 bases at V and 3 bases at J, with 8 bases between the two ends. The DNA of the CDR3 is TGTGCCAGCAGCTTACAGGACACCGGGGAGCTGTTTTTT. This sequence encodes CASSLQDTGELFF.

This clone was seen a single time. A far larger clone is only one base removed, so a read error is likely. This chain joins TRBV7-2 and TRBJ1-1; D not certain. The CDR3 runs to 15 residues. The germline gives CDR1 SGHTA, CDR2 FQGNSA. The ends were cut back, 5 bases at V and 0 bases at J, with 13 bases in the middle. The CDR3 DNA sequence: TGTGCCAGCAGCGCCCTAATCCGACTGAACACTGAAGCTTTCTTT. Protein sequence: CASSALIRLNTEAFF.

The V call is TRBV7-9, the J call TRBJ2-1, with 13 bases aligning to TRBD2. The V segment lost 4 bases and the J segment 8 bases; nucleotides outside the gene matches: 8. The germline CDR1 and CDR2 sequences are SEHNR and FQNEAQ (reference sequence). This CDR3 contains 16 residues. CDR3 nucleotides: TGTGCCAGCAGCTCCGGACTAGCGGGAGTGTGGGATGAGCAGTTCTTC. This codes for CASSSGLAGVWDEQFF. Based on the CDR3 plus reference TRBV7-9 and TRBJ2-1, the full variable domain is DTGVSQNPRHKITKRGQNVTFRCDPISEHNRLYWYRQTLGQGPEFLTYFQNEAQLEKSRLLSDRFSAERPKGSFSTLEIQRTEQGDSAMYLCASSSGLAGVWDEQFFGPGTRLTVL.

A few counts support this clone. The chain recombines TRBV11-2 with TRBJ1-1; D gene ambiguous. CDR3 size: 13 residues. Trimming removed 5 bases from V and 8 bases from J, with 15 bases in between. The germline V gene has CDR1 SGHAT and CDR2 FQNNGV. CDR3 in amino acids: CASSPSWSVEAFF. Here the CDR3 DNA reads TGTGCCAGCAGCCCATCCTGGTCAGTAGAAGCTTTCTTT.

V gene TRBV29-1 combines with J gene TRBJ1-3; 8 bases map to TRBD1. Germline values: CDR1 SQVTM, CDR2 ANQGSEA. This CDR3 is built from 16 residues. With 7 bases clipped from V and 3 bases from J, the junction kept 14 bases outside the gene matches. CDR3 sequence: CSGLRDRLRLGNTIYF. The DNA of the CDR3 is TGCAGCGGGCTCAGGGACAGGCTACGTCTTGGAAACACCATATATTTT.

About this clone itself: One base separates it from a far larger clone, so it is likely a read error. Since no conserved phenylalanine or tryptophan closes the CDR3, a read error is the likely cause. This chain links TRBV29-1 with TRBJ2-7, with D unclear. CDR3 size: 12 residues. V shed 4 bases and J shed 4 bases, with 11 bases lying between them. Per germline, CDR1 SQVTM and CDR2 ANQGSEA. The DNA of the CDR3 is TGCAGCGTTGCGGCCCACGGTTACGAGCAGTACCTC. This sequence encodes CSVAAHGYEQYL.

CDR3 coding DNA: TGTGCCAGCAGTCCGAATGACAGGACTAGGGGCTACACCTTC. This gives the protein CASSPNDRTRGYTF. The V and J genes are TRBV27 and TRBJ1-2; D is possibly TRBD1 (6 bases). The germline V and J ends were trimmed by 5 bases and 8 bases, with 18 bases remaining between them. This CDR3 has 14 residues. Germline values: CDR1 MNHEY, CDR2 SMNVEV (reference sequence).